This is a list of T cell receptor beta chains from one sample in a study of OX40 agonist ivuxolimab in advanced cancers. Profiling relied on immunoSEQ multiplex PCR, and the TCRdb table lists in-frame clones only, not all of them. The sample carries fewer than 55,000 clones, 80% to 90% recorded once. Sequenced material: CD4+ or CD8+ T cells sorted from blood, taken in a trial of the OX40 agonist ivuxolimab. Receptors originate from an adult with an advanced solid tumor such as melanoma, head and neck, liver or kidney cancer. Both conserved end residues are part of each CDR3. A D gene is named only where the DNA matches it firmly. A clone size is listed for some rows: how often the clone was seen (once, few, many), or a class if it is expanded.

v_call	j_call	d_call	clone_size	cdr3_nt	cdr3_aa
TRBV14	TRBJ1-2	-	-	TGTGCCAGCAGCCAAGTGGACAGTACGGACTATGGCTACACCTTC	CASSQVDSTDYGYTF
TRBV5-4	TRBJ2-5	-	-	TGTGCCAGCAGCTTGTTAGAGGGACCCTCCAGAGAGACCCAGTACTTC	CASSLLEGPSRETQYF
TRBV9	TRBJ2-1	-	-	TGTGCCAGCAGCGCCGGACAGAACTCCTACAATGAGCAGTTCTTC	CASSAGQNSYNEQFF
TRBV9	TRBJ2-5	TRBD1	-	TGTGCCAGCAGCGAACCGGGACAGGGGCTGGGGGAGACCCAGTACTTC	CASSEPGQGLGETQYF
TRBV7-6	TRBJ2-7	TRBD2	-	TGTGCCAGCAGCGTATCTAGCGGGGGGGTTTACGAGCAGTACTTC	CASSVSSGGVYEQYF
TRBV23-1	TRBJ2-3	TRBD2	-	TGCGCCAGCAGGGGAGGGAGAGGGAGGGGTAGCACAGATACGCAGTATTTT	CASRGGRGRGSTDTQYF
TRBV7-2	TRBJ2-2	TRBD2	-	TGTGCCAGCAGCTTCCCCTTGGCGGGGGGACGAGACACCGGGGAGCTGTTTTTT	CASSFPLAGGRDTGELFF
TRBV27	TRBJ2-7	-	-	TGTGCCAGCAGTTTATCGTTAGGGTTCGAGCAGTACTTC	CASSLSLGFEQYF
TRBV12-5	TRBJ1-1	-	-	TGTGCTAGTGGTTGGATCACTGAAGCTTTCTTT	CASGWITEAFF
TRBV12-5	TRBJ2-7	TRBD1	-	TGTGCTAGTGCGGGGCAGGGGGCCGTCTACGAGCAGTACTTC	CASAGQGAVYEQYF
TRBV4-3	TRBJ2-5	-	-	TGCGCCAGCAGCCTAGGGACCTCCCTCGGGGAGACCCAGTACTTC	CASSLGTSLGETQYF
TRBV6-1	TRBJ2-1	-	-	TGTGCCAGCAGTCGTGGGGTAAGGGGCAATGAGCAGTTCTTC	CASSRGVRGNEQFF
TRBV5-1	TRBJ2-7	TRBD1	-	TGCGCCAGCAGCTCTCCGGGGCAGGGGGCCTACGAGCAGTACTTC	CASSSPGQGAYEQYF
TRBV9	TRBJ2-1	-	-	TGTGCCAGCAGCGTAGGAGCAGCACAATACAATGAGCAGTTCTTC	CASSVGAAQYNEQFF
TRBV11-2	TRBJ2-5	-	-	TGTGCCAGCAGCACTGACGCCCGGGAAGAGACCCAGTACTTC	CASSTDAREETQYF
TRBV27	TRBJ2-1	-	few	TGTGCCAGCAGTTTATTCTCCCGCAATGAGCAGTTCTTC	CASSLFSRNEQFF
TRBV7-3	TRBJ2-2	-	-	TGTGCCAGCAGCACCAACGCCCGGGGGCTAAACACCGGGGAGCTGTTTTTT	CASSTNARGLNTGELFF
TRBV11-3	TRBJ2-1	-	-	TGTGCCAGCAGCTGGATGACCGGCCCGGGCAATGAGCAGTTCTTC	CASSWMTGPGNEQFF
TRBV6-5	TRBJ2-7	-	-	TGTGCCAGCAGTTACTCCTTTACGGGAGCCTACGAGCAGTACTTC	CASSYSFTGAYEQYF
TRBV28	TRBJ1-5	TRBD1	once	TGTGCCAGCAGTATCACAGGGGGCATCTCCTTTGAACTTATCATGACCCAGCATTTT	CASSITGGISFELIMTQHF
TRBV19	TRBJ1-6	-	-	TGTGCCAGTAGTATCGAGAAGGGAAATTCACCCCTCCACTTT	CASSIEKGNSPLHF
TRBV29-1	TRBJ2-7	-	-	TGCAGCGTTGAGGTCGAGGGATACTCCTACGAGCAGTACTTC	CSVEVEGYSYEQYF
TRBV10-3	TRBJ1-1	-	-	TGTGCCATCAGTGTGGGGGGGTTTGGGACTGAAGCTTTCTTT	CAISVGGFGTEAFF
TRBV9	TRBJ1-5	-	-	TGTGCCAGCAGCGGAGACAGCTCCCATCAGCCCCAGCATTTT	CASSGDSSHQPQHF
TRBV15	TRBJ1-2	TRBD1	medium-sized	TGTGCCACCAGCAGAGGGGGACAGGGCTATGGCTACACCTTC	CATSRGGQGYGYTF
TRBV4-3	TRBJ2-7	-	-	TGCGCCAGCAGCCAAGCTTGGGGGGCGCTGAACGAGCAGTACTTC	CASSQAWGALNEQYF
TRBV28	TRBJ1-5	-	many	TGTGCCAGCAGCAGTTTTAGTGGAAGTCAGCCCCAGCATTTT	CASSSFSGSQPQHF
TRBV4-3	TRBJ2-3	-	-	TGCGCCAGCAGCCAAGCTACAGGGTCCTACACAGATACGCAGTATTTT	CASSQATGSYTDTQYF
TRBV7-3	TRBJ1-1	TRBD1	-	TGTGCCAGCAGCTCGACAGGGTACACTGAAGCTTTCTTT	CASSSTGYTEAFF
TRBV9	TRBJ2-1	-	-	TGTGCCAGCAGCGTAGGCCGGAGCTCCTACAATGAGCAGTTCTTC	CASSVGRSSYNEQFF
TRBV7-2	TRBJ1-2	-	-	TGTGCCAGCAGCTTAGAGGACGGGGTTTGGGGCTACACCTTC	CASSLEDGVWGYTF
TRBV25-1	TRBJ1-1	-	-	TGTGCCAGCACTGCGAACACTGAAGCTTTCTTT	CASTANTEAFF
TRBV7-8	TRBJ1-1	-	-	TGTGCCAGCAGCTTGGGGCGGGGGAACACTGAAGCTTTCTTT	CASSLGRGNTEAFF
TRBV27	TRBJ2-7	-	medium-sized	TGTGCCAGCAGTTTATCGGTCCTAGCCAACTCCTACGAGCAGTACTTC	CASSLSVLANSYEQYF
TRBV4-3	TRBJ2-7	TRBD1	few	TGCGCCAGCAGCCAAGATAGGACAGGGTACTGGGACGAGCAGTACTTC	CASSQDRTGYWDEQYF
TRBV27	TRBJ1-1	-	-	TGTGCCAGCAGTTTAGCGGGGAGCGGCACTGAAGCTTTCTTT	CASSLAGSGTEAFF
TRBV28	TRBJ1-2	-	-	TGTGCCAGCAGTTTCGCAGGGGCCGCAAACTATGGCTACACCTTC	CASSFAGAANYGYTF
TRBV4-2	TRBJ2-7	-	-	TGTGCCAGCAGCCACAACATCAGGGTCTACGAGCAGTACTTC	CASSHNIRVYEQYF
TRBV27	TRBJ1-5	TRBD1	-	TGTGCCAGCAGACCGGGACAGGGGGATAGGCAGCCCCAGCATTTT	CASRPGQGDRQPQHF
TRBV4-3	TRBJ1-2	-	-	TGCGCCAGCAGCCAAGATACCGGCTATGGCTACACCTTC	CASSQDTGYGYTF
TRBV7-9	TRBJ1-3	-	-	TGTGCCAGCAGCTCGGGGGGAAACACCATATATTTT	CASSSGGNTIYF
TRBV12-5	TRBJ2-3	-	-	TGTGCTAGTGGTTTGGGACAGCTTAGCACAGATACGCAGTATTTT	CASGLGQLSTDTQYF
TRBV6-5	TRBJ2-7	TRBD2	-	TGTGCCAGCAGGGGAGCTAGCGGGTTTACCTACGAGCAGTACTTC	CASRGASGFTYEQYF
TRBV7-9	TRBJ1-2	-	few	TGTGCCAGCAGCTTATTGGATTGGGGAGGAAACTATGGCTACACCTTC	CASSLLDWGGNYGYTF
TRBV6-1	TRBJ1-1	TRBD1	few	TGTGCCAGCAGTGAACACGGACAGGGTTGGACTGAAGCTTTCTTT	CASSEHGQGWTEAFF
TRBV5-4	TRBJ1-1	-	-	TGTGCCAGCAGCTTGGTTACAGGGCCCTACACTGAAGCTTTCTTT	CASSLVTGPYTEAFF